These 20 T cell receptor beta chains share one sample of origin, sequenced in a study of blood T cell repertoires in COVID-19. Data came from immunoSEQ multiplex PCR; TCRdb stores just in-frame clones and leaves some out. The table records around 40,000 clones, around 93% of them present only once. The sequenced sample was peripheral blood. The source of these receptors is a human donor in a cohort sampled during active COVID-19.

This chain links TRBV9 with TRBJ2-2; possible D gene TRBD1, 6 bases. V was cut by 4 bases and J by 1 base, with 14 bases left in between. From germline, CDR1 is SGDLS and CDR2 YYNGEE. This CDR3 contains 16 residues. CDR3 protein: CASSQMGHLNTGELFF. CDR3 DNA sequence: TGTGCCAGCAGCCAGATGGGACACCTGAACACCGGGGAGCTGTTTTTT.

This sequence joins TRBV4-3 and TRBJ2-1, with TRBD2 identical over 10 bases. Germline V CDR1 and CDR2: LGHNA, YSLEER. The V segment lost 0 bases and the J segment 9 bases; nucleotides outside the gene matches: 8. The CDR3 loop spans 16 amino acids. This chain's CDR3 is CASSQDLLAGASEQFF. The CDR3 DNA sequence: TGCGCCAGCAGCCAAGATCTGCTAGCGGGGGCTAGTGAGCAGTTCTTC.

The rearrangement joins TRBV7-2 to TRBJ2-7, with TRBD2 identical over 8 bases. The CDR3 spans 15 residues. Germline trimming cut 4 bases from V and 7 bases from J; bases unmatched to any gene: 12. Germline CDR1 SGHTA, CDR2 FQGNSA. For the CDR3, the DNA is TGTGCCAGCAGCTACGTCGGGGGGGGCCTCCGGGAGCAGTACTTC. Residues: CASSYVGGGLREQYF.

This clone was observed a few times. The chain joins TRBV4-3 to TRBJ2-3; D gene ambiguous. The V gene's germline CDR1 is LGHNA and CDR2 YSLEER. V lost 3 bases and J 2 bases, leaving 12 bases between the germline ends. The CDR3 has 15 amino acids. The CDR3 DNA reads TGCGCCAGCAGCCACCAAGCTGAGCACACAGATACGCAGTATTTT. Protein product: CASSHQAEHTDTQYF.

The gene calls are TRBV28 and TRBJ2-7; 10 nucleotides line up with TRBD2. This CDR3 is built from 15 residues. Germline V gene sequence: CDR1 MDHEN, CDR2 SYDVKM. The J segment lost 10 bases and the V segment lost 3 bases, leaving 12 bases of the junction unmatched. The CDR3 sequence: CASSFVLAGVIRQYF. The CDR3 DNA reads TGTGCCAGCAGTTTTGTTCTAGCGGGAGTCATCAGACAGTACTTC.

This chain links TRBV7-7 with TRBJ2-3; 8 bases are a match to TRBD2. This CDR3 region has 19 residues. Germline V CDR1 and CDR2: SSHAT, FNYEAQ (reference sequence). CDR3 residues: CASSLKATGGPGRTDTQYF. CDR3 nucleotides: TGTGCTAGCTCCCTTAAAGCAACGGGAGGGCCGGGGCGAACAGATACGCAGTATTTT.

The chain employs TRBV11-2 and TRBJ2-7; 7 bases match TRBD1. With V trimmed by 1 base and J by 2 bases, 2 bases remained unmatched. The V gene's germline CDR1 is SGHAT and CDR2 FQNNGV. The CDR3 covers 14 residues. The CDR3 nucleotides are TGTGCCAGCAGCTTAGGAAGGGGGCCCTACGAGCAGTACTTC. The encoded protein is CASSLGRGPYEQYF.

The J gene is TRBJ1-2, the V gene TRBV6-5; no clear D. The CDR3 is 15 amino acids. The V and J ends lost 6 bases and 1 base respectively, with 15 bases between them. Germline V gives CDR1 MNHEY, CDR2 SVGAGI. In nucleotides, the CDR3 is TGTGCCAGCAGATCAGGACCGACTATTAACTATGGCTACACCTTC. Encoded protein: CASRSGPTINYGYTF.

J is TRBJ2-4 and V is TRBV4-3; D is possibly TRBD2 (6 bases). The CDR3 spans 16 residues. Germline V gives CDR1 LGHNA, CDR2 YSLEER. Trimming took off 0 bases at V and 0 bases at J, with 9 bases between the two ends. The CDR3 loop reads CASSQDPAGAKNIQYF. CDR3 DNA: TGCGCCAGCAGCCAAGATCCAGCGGGAGCCAAAAACATTCAGTACTTC.

V gene TRBV15 combines with J gene TRBJ2-2, with 7 bases identical to TRBD1. The CDR3 runs to 17 residues. With V trimmed by 0 bases and J by 8 bases, 12 bases remained unmatched. The germline CDR1 and CDR2 sequences are LNHNV and YYDKDF (reference sequence). The DNA of the CDR3 is TGTGCCACCAGCAGAGATCATGACAGGGTCGCGCCGGGGGAGCTGTTTTTT. This encodes CATSRDHDRVAPGELFF.

The rearrangement uses TRBV19 and TRBJ1-4, with 9 nucleotides matching TRBD1. Germline V gene lookup returns CDR1 LNHDA and CDR2 SQIVND (reference sequence). The ends lost 7 bases at V and 8 bases at J; junction bases unmatched: 5. This CDR3 contains 13 residues. The CDR3 region has the DNA TGTGCCAGTAAAAACAGGGGGCGAGAAAAACTGTTTTTT. It encodes CASKNRGREKLFF.

V and J are TRBV7-2 and TRBJ2-7; a possible D gene is TRBD2 (5 bases). Germline CDR1 reads SGHTA; CDR2 reads FQGNSA. Trimming left V 6 bases short and J 2 bases short, with 20 bases between. The CDR3 has 16 amino acids. Here the CDR3 DNA reads TGTGCCAGCAGTTTACGACGGGGTCAGATCCCCTACGAGCAGTACTTC. Translation gives CASSLRRGQIPYEQYF.

J is TRBJ1-6 and V is TRBV6-6; D not certain. Germline CDR1 MNHNY, CDR2 SVGAGI (reference sequence). CDR3 length: 15 residues. Trimming stripped 2 bases from V and 4 bases from J, with 9 bases between. DNA for the CDR3: TGTGCCAGCAGTTACGGGCAGCCATATAATTCACCCCTCCACTTT. It yields the protein CASSYGQPYNSPLHF.

CDR3 nucleotide sequence: TGTGCCAGCAGTGTGGACACCGGAGGGGAAAAACTGTTTTTT. Protein sequence: CASSVDTGGEKLFF. The genes are TRBV2 and TRBJ1-4, with D perhaps TRBD1 (5 bases). The CDR3 runs to 14 residues. Germline CDR1 SNHLY, CDR2 FYNNEI. The V gene lost 4 bases and the J gene lost 8 bases, with 14 bases spanning the gap.

This clone has more than one count but fewer than ten. The rearrangement joins TRBV5-1 to TRBJ2-2, with 11 bases lining up with TRBD1. The junction had 6 bases not matched to a gene; V was cut back by 7 bases and J by 7 bases. Germline lookup yields CDR1 SGHRS and CDR2 YFSETQ. This CDR3 spans 14 amino acids. The CDR3 region is CASGTGGRGGELFF. CDR3 bases: TGCGCCAGCGGGACAGGGGGAAGAGGCGGGGAGCTGTTTTTT.

The V and J genes are TRBV28 and TRBJ1-2; 10 nucleotides align to TRBD1. This CDR3 spans 18 amino acids. CDR1 and CDR2 (germline): MDHEN, SYDVKM. The ends lost 6 bases at V and 1 base at J; junction bases unmatched: 14. CDR3 region: CASRLTGTGVGGNYGYTF. The CDR3 bases are TGTGCCAGCAGGTTAACCGGGACAGGGGTAGGAGGTAACTATGGCTACACCTTC.

V is TRBV2 and J is TRBJ2-2, with 8 nucleotides matching TRBD2. This CDR3 is built from 16 residues. The germline CDR1 and CDR2 sequences are SNHLY and FYNNEI. After removal of 6 bases from V and 4 bases from J, the junction contained 10 bases not matched to a gene. The CDR3 loop reads CASSIEGTSPTGELFF. CDR3 coding DNA: TGTGCCAGCAGCATTGAGGGGACTAGTCCCACCGGGGAGCTGTTTTTT.

The chain joins TRBV3-1 (or the pseudogene TRBV3-2) to TRBJ1-1; 8 bases align to TRBD1. CDR1 and CDR2 (germline): LGHDT, YNNKEL (reference sequence). This CDR3 is built from 14 residues. The V gene end was trimmed by 4 bases and the J gene end by 7 bases; junction bases not matched to a gene: 8. In nucleotides, the CDR3 is TGTGCCAGCAGCCTCGTCCAGGGGGCTGTTGAAGCTTTCTTT. This sequence encodes CASSLVQGAVEAFF.

The gene calls are TRBV9 and TRBJ2-6; perhaps TRBD1 as D (6 bases). Germline loops: CDR1 SGDLS, CDR2 YYNGEE. The CDR3 has 15 residues. Trimming took off 2 bases at V and 3 bases at J, with 9 bases between the two ends. CDR3 sequence reads: CASSVRGNGANVLTF. DNA for the CDR3: TGTGCCAGCAGCGTGAGGGGGAATGGGGCCAACGTCCTGACTTTC.

The chain combines TRBV24-1 with TRBJ2-3; 13 positions match TRBD2. Losses at the gene ends were 1 base for V and 8 bases for J; bases not matched to a gene: 5. CDR3 length equals 16 residues. Germline V gives CDR1 KGHDR, CDR2 SFDVKD. The CDR3 protein is CATSDFGTSGARTQYF. The CDR3, as DNA: TGTGCCACCAGTGATTTTGGGACTAGCGGGGCCCGTACGCAGTATTTT.